The T cell receptor (beta chain) under discussion was sequenced for a study of CD8+CD57+ T cells in acquired aplastic anemia. The authors sequenced patients whose flow cytometry had shown CD8+CD57+ cell expansion. Each of the patients presented with severe acquired aplastic anemia. Patient blood was sampled before any therapy had been received. Genomic DNA, the template, was used for profiling of the TCR beta VDJ and CDR3. Each CDR3 protein gets one entry after TCRdb re-called the reads with MiXCR. The sample has around 200,000 distinct CDR3 sequences, over 55% seen once. General observations from the study: Patients and controls had in common twenty-nine CD8+ CDR3 sequences.

Details on this clonotype: Its cognate antigen is unknown.

Trimming stripped 0 bases from V and 0 bases from J, with 16 bases between. Germline values: CDR1 SQVTM, CDR2 ANQGSEA. This CDR3 is 17 amino acids long. This TCR was recovered from a human donor with aplastic anemia. The sequenced sample consisted of sorted CD4+, CD8+, or CD8+CD57+ T cells (not recorded which) from PBMCs. The chain is built from TRBV29-1 and TRBJ2-3; perhaps D is TRBD1 or TRBD2 (5 bases each). CDR3 loop: CSVEDRDGEGSTDTQYF. The DNA for the CDR3 is TGCAGCGTTGAAGACCGGGACGGAGAAGGTAGCACAGATACGCAGTATTTT.